This T cell receptor (beta chain) was identified in a study of T cell clones after liver transplantation. Study results and caveats: Migration into the graft, not deletion, may explain lost graft donor-reactive T cells.

TCRdb's table, derived via immunoSEQ multiplex PCR, lists solely in-frame clones and lacks some. The table includes roughly 73,000 clones, about 80% detected once. For this clone: Its target is unknown.

Germline V gives CDR1 KGHSH, CDR2 LQKENI. The CDR3 is 12 amino acids. V was cut by 6 bases and J by 6 bases, with 12 bases left in between. Unstimulated PBMCs were sorted into CD3+CD4+ and CD3+CD8+ populations. The sequencing used CD4+ T cells from blood, collected before liver transplant. This chain uses TRBV18 with TRBJ2-7, with D tentatively TRBD1 or TRBD2 (5 bases each). This sequence was found in a human donor who received a liver transplant. The CDR3 nucleotides are TGTGCCAGCTCCTTAGGGGAGTCCGAGCAGTACTTC. This encodes CASSLGESEQYF.